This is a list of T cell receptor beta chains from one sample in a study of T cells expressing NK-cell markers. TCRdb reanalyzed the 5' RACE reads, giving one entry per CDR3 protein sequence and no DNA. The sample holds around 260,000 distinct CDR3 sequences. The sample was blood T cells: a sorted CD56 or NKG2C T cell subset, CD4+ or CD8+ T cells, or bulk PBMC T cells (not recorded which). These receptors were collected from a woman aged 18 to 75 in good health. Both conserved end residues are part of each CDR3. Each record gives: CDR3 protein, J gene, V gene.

CDR3: CSARDPSTEAFF
J: TRBJ1-1
V: TRBV20-1

CDR3: CASSPRDRNTDTQYF
J: TRBJ2-3
V: TRBV18

CDR3: CASTPRLRGTNEKLFF
J: TRBJ1-4
V: TRBV6-2/TRBV6-3

CDR3: CASRSDFREDTQYF
J: TRBJ2-3
V: TRBV12-3/TRBV12-4

CDR3: CASSSRTGNGYTF
J: TRBJ1-2
V: TRBV5-4

CDR3: CSVPLNSGDTYNEQFF
J: TRBJ2-1
V: TRBV29-1

CDR3: CAISREMNTEAFF
J: TRBJ1-1
V: TRBV10-3

CDR3: CSVGAGGFSYNEQFF
J: TRBJ2-1
V: TRBV20-1

CDR3: CSVEGSLNTEAFF
J: TRBJ1-1
V: TRBV29-1

CDR3: CASSTRTTYEQYF
J: TRBJ2-7
V: TRBV3-1

CDR3: CASSGGQGEATEAFF
J: TRBJ1-1
V: TRBV5-5

CDR3: CASSLITGRSSYNSPLHF
J: TRBJ1-6
V: TRBV5-6